The entry below gives a single T cell receptor beta chain sequence along with its context. It lacks a known antigen. No much larger clone exists at a distance of one base, and base qualities are not known. This sample is drawn from a study of blood T cell repertoires in COVID-19 (dated by TCRdb to the early 2020s). In terms of the full investigation: Samples from collaborators originated in the United States, Italy and Spain and spanned both the acute and convalescent phases of COVID-19. The dataset comprised deeply sampled blood TCRbeta repertoires from subjects exposed to, actively infected with, or recovered from COVID-19. The sample metadata nearly always contained a de-identified subject ID, COVID-19 status, age in years and sex. The repertoires were released in a freely available public database intended as a resource for research on the immune response to SARS-CoV-2. Where HLA class I and class II types were available, the types were taken from metadata supplied by the sample provider, not from assay-based typing. The samples were drawn from the first 160 participants of the ongoing ImmuneRACE study and from 1,254 subjects provided by 6 global collaborators. The prospective study material was composed of cDNA or gDNA derived from T cells, B-cell-depleted T cells, or PBMCs. What the research found in general, with its limitations: Clinical and demographic metadata were provided uncurated, with the amount varying by source and participant.

The immunoSEQ Assay, a bias-controlled multiplex PCR, was used to amplify TCRbeta CDR3 regions from genomic DNA. As for the authors' bioinformatics: Nucleated cell counts per sample were estimated from amplification of reference gene primers within the assay. Sequence reads were collapsed and filtered to measure the absolute abundance of every unique TCRbeta CDR3 rearrangement. For each sample, productive Simpson clonality was calculated as the square root of Simpson's diversity index across productive rearrangements. Not all clones reach the TCRdb copy of this immuneACCESS table, which keeps in-frame sequences only. Checked studies attribute under half of the gap to unresolved V genes and leave the rest unexplained. The D gene and trimming were derived from the DNA, and the V and J assignments and clone size from that table. This sample holds approximately 150,000 clones; about 79% were observed only once. The ten largest clonotypes hold roughly 10% of the sample.

The collaborating institutions used their own protocols to collect whole blood in K2EDTA tubes. For TCRbeta analysis, collaborator samples were shipped as frozen whole blood, as isolated PBMCs, or as DNA extracted from either sample type. The specimen sequenced was peripheral blood. The TCR comes from a man in his sixties with active or convalescent COVID-19.

The CDR3 corresponds to CASSLRDSQNIQYF. The DNA sequence is as follows: TGTGCCAGCAGCCTCCGGGACAGCCAAAACATTCAGTACTTC. The chain was built from TRBV11-3 and TRBJ2-4, with 7 bases aligning to TRBD1. Clipping removes 5 bases from V and 5 bases from J, with 6 as the unmatched junction base count. The germline V gene yields SGHNT for CDR1 and YENEEA for CDR2. The CDR3 starts with the cysteine, ends with the phenylalanine, and has 14 residues. Left in the record is the CDR3 DNA by itself, 42 bases read in frame from the first base.